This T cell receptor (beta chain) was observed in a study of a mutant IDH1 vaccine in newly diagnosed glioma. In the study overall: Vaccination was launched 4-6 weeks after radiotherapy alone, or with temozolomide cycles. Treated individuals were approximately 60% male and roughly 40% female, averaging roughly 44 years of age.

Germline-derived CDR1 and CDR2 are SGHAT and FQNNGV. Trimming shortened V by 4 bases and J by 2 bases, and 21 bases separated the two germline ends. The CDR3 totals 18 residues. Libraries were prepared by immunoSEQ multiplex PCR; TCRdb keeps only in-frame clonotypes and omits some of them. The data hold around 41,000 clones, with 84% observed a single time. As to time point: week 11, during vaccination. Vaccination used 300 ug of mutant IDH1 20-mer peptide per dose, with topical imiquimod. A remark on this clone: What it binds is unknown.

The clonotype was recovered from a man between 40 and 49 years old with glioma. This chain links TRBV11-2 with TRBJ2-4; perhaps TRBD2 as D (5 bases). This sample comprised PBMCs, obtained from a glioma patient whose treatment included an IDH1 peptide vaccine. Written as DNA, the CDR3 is TGTGCCAGCAGCTCCCGAGAGGTTGGGGAGCTAACCAAAAACATTCAGTACTTC. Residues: CASSSREVGELTKNIQYF.